A single sample is the source of the 7 T cell receptor beta chains below, sequenced in a study of blood T cell repertoires in COVID-19. This table comes from immunoSEQ multiplex PCR, and its TCRdb copy is limited to in-frame clones, with some not included. This sample has 150,000 or so clones, with 60% to 85% found just once. The sample comprised peripheral blood. The source is an elderly woman with active or convalescent COVID-19.

This chain joins TRBV5-5 and TRBJ1-2; 7 bases map to TRBD1. V gave up 5 bases and J gave up 4 bases; unmatched junction bases: 17. CDR3 size: 17 residues. Germline assignment: CDR1 SGHKS and CDR2 YYEKEE (reference sequence). CDR3 DNA: TGTGCCAGCAGAGTTGGACAGGACCCAACGGGATTCTATGGCTACACCTTC. Translation: CASRVGQDPTGFYGYTF.

The chain combines TRBV7-2 with TRBJ1-2, with D possibly being TRBD1 (6 bases). V lost 2 bases and J 7 bases, leaving 11 bases between the germline ends. Germline lookup yields CDR1 SGHTA and CDR2 FQGNSA. The CDR3 is made up of 13 amino acids. Written as DNA, the CDR3 is TGTGCCAGCAGCTTAAACAGGGTCGGTGGCTACACCTTC. It is translated as CASSLNRVGGYTF.

The V call is TRBV4-2, the J call TRBJ1-6, with 9 bases fitting TRBD1. The CDR3 extends over 17 amino acids. With V trimmed by 0 bases and J by 8 bases, 8 bases remained unmatched. The germline CDR1 and CDR2 sequences are LGHNA and YNFKEQ. CDR3 nucleotides: TGTGCCAGCAGCCAAGACTCCGGGACAGGGAAATATTCACCCCTCCACTTT. It is translated as CASSQDSGTGKYSPLHF.

Note on this clone: The sample carries other DNA sequences with the same CDR3. The chain recombines TRBV27 with TRBJ2-7; D remains unclear. The CDR3 is made up of 12 amino acids. V was pared by 4 bases and J by 4 bases, with 8 bases between. CDR1 is MNHEY, CDR2 SMNVEV, per germline (reference sequence). This CDR3 reads CASSSTAYEQYF. The CDR3 DNA reads as TGTGCCAGCAGTTCTACAGCTTACGAGCAGTACTTC.

This chain uses TRBV6-6 with TRBJ1-3; perhaps TRBD1 as D (5 bases). The CDR3 consists of 13 residues. V lost 7 bases and J lost 2, with 9 bases in between. From germline, CDR1 is MNHNY and CDR2 SVGAGI (reference sequence). The CDR3 DNA is TGTGCCAGCACTTTACAGGCTGGAAACACCATATATTTT. Protein product: CASTLQAGNTIYF.

The rearrangement uses TRBV10-1 and TRBJ2-1; 15 nucleotides align to TRBD2. Per germline, CDR1 WNHNN and CDR2 SYGVQD (reference sequence). The CDR3 extends over 18 amino acids. V shed 3 bases, J shed 5 bases, and the junction held 8 bases outside the gene matches. The CDR3 spells CASSESRTSGGANNEQFF. The CDR3, as DNA: TGCGCCAGCAGTGAATCTAGGACTAGCGGGGGGGCTAACAATGAGCAGTTCTTC.

With respect to this clone: Other DNA sequences of this sample code for an identical CDR3. Here the CDR3 reads CASSPLYSNQPQHF. DNA of the CDR3: TGTGCCAGCAGCCCTCTCTATAGCAATCAGCCCCAGCATTTT. The rearrangement links TRBV27 to TRBJ1-5; no reliable D call. Germline V lookup: CDR1 MNHEY, CDR2 SMNVEV (reference sequence). The CDR3 covers 14 residues. V was shortened by 6 bases and J by 0 bases, with 9 bases between the two germline ends.